This T cell receptor beta chain was obtained from a study of T cells and copy number aberrations in small-cell lung cancer (dated by TCRdb to the early 2020s). Describing the broader study: Whole-exome sequencing of the same tumor regions was paired with TCR repertoire sequencing so that T cell metrics could be related to mutations and copy number aberrations. Tumor TCR data were available for about 18 patients, and some 15 patients had TCR data from both tumor and normal tissue. Results the study describes overall, beyond this receptor: Tumors had lower T-cell density, richness and clonality than adjacent lung tissue, but the difference in density was not significant. The study was limited by a small sample size because surgical resection is uncommon in small-cell lung cancer, and validation of the findings is required. A negative correlation was found between higher copy number aberration burden and tumor T-cell density, richness and clonality. Every specimen was formalin-fixed paraffin-embedded tissue, a material known to introduce sequencing artifacts. The TCR repertoire varied greatly across regions, with about 75-98% of clones confined to one region, an overlap lower than in localized NSCLC.

The immunoSEQ hsTCRB Kit was used with multiplexed V- and J-gene primers to amplify TCR-beta CDR3 regions from genomic DNA. Unique DNA barcodes were added in a second PCR, and samples were pooled together with a negative and a positive control. Pooled TCR-beta libraries were sequenced on an Illumina MiSeq with a 150-cycle paired-end protocol. Per the authors' processing: Adaptive Biotechnologies processed the raw sequencing data into a report containing normalized, annotated TCR-beta repertoires. T-cell density was computed as TCR-beta templates normalized to usable DNA, which was estimated by amplifying housekeeping genes. Richness was defined as the count of unique rearrangements, and clonality was defined as 1 minus Pielou's evenness. Three measures quantified intratumor TCR heterogeneity between regions: the Jaccard index, the Morisita overlap index, and the proportion of shared top-20 clonotypes. TCRdb took over this immuneACCESS table, retaining in-frame rearrangements with V and J assigned. Such tables are incomplete; in checked studies, under half of the missing clones stem from an unresolved V gene, and the remainder is unexplained. The V and J calls and clone size are taken from that table; D and trimming were inferred from the DNA. This sample is represented by around 6,500 clones; 60% to 80% of them were singletons. The ten largest clonotypes hold around 8.8% of the sample.

CDR1 and CDR2, per the germline V gene (reference sequence), are MNHEY and SMNVEV. Relative to germline, V is missing 5 bases and J is missing 6 bases, with 7 bases of the junction outside any gene match. The CDR3, cysteine through phenylalanine, is 16 amino acids long. The kept DNA is CDR3 alone, 48 bases in frame from the first base. Patients with limited-stage small-cell lung cancer who underwent surgical resection in Hangzhou, China, between the late 2000s and the early 2020s were included as donors. All donors were treated with upfront surgery without preoperative chemotherapy or radiotherapy, and immunotherapy was not given to any donor before or after surgery. In the sequenced cohort of approximately 20 patients, every patient was either a smoker or a heavy second-hand smoker. Three regions were collected from each tumor FFPE block by a grid approach so that spatial heterogeneity of the primary tumors was represented. Tumor regions were macrodissected for enrichment of malignant cells, and only regions expected to yield at least 150 ng DNA were selected. Multi-region TCR-beta sequencing of resected limited-stage small-cell lung cancers and of tumor-adjacent lung tissue was performed to characterize T cell repertoire heterogeneity. The AllPrep DNA/RNA FFPE Kit (Qiagen) was used to extract genomic DNA from FFPE tissue.

A note on this clone: No antigen is known for it. Qualities for individual bases were not recorded, and no much larger clone is one base off.

Sequencing was carried out using tumor tissue. The chain joins TRBV27 to TRBJ2-1, with 13 middle bases fitting TRBD2. The origin of this receptor is a man in his fifties with small cell lung cancer. The sequenced DNA is TGTGCCAGCAGTGACCCGGGACTAGCGGGATCCAATGAGCAGTTCTTC. The resulting protein is CASSDPGLAGSNEQFF.